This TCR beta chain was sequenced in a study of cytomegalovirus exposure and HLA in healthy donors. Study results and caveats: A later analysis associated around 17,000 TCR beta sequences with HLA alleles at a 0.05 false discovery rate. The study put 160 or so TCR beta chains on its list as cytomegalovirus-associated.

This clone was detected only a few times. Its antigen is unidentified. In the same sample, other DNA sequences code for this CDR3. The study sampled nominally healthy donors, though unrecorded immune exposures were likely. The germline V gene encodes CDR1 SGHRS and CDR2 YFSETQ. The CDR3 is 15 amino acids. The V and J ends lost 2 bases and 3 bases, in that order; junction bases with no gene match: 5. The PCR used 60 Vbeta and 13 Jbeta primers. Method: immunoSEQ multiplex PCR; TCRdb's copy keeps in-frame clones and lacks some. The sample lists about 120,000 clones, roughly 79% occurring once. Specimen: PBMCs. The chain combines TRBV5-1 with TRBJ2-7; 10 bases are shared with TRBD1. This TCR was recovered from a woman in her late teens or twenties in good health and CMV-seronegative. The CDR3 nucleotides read TGCGCCAGCAGCTTCTCGACAGGGGGCAGCTACGAGCAGTACTTC. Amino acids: CASSFSTGGSYEQYF.